This T cell receptor (beta chain) was observed in a study of blood T cell repertoires in COVID-19. J lost 6 bases, V lost 4 bases, and 1 base had no gene match. Germline CDR1 and CDR2: LGHDT and YNNKEL (reference sequence). The CDR3 loop spans 14 amino acids. TCRdb's copy holds only in-frame clones and misses some; the assay was immunoSEQ multiplex PCR. Among around 330,000 clones listed, approximately 88% were seen once. This clone was seen only a few times. The gene calls are TRBV3-1 (or the pseudogene TRBV3-2) and TRBJ1-5; 12 bases align to TRBD1. Sequenced: peripheral blood. The source of this sequence is a woman between 50 and 59 years old with active or convalescent COVID-19. This chain's CDR3 is CASSPGQGAQPQHF. CDR3 nucleotides: TGTGCCAGCAGCCCGGGACAGGGGGCTCAGCCCCAGCATTTT.